These 7 T cell receptor beta chains came from one sample sequenced in a study of patients and donors after allogeneic stem cell transplantation (dated by TCRdb to 2020 to 2022). Receptor amplification or capture employed RT-PCR. For sequencing, a NextSeq 550 was employed. Through fastp at Q25 and MiXCR, TCRdb rebuilt clones from the public reads, retaining in-frame beta chains. Here each entry gathers all rows of one CDR3 protein and keeps the most common genes and DNA. In this sample the table shows some 960,000 distinct CDR3 sequences, more than 15% of which occur a single time. The biggest ten clones account for 6% of the sample. The sequencing sample was made of blood, either unsorted or a sorted T cell fraction (not recorded which). The receptors shown here come from a human donor who was either an allogeneic HSCT recipient or a stem cell or donor lymphocyte infusion donor (not recorded which). It is not recorded whose cells these are; they may come from a transplant donor.

This clonotype was seen a handful of times. The V call is TRBV30, the J call TRBJ1-2; no firm D call. Per the germline V gene, CDR1 is GTSNPN and CDR2 is SVGIG (reference sequence). The CDR3 runs to 11 residues. With 4 bases removed from V and 3 bases from J, the gap between germline ends came to 6 bases. CDR3: CAWKGHYGYTF. In DNA form, the CDR3 reads TGTGCCTGGAAGGGCCACTATGGCTACACCTTC.

In this sample, this clonotype turned up a few times. This chain links TRBV6-5 with TRBJ2-2; possibly TRBD2 for D (5 bases). The CDR3 loop spans 18 amino acids. Trimming pared 0 bases from V and 1 base from J, leaving 15 bases between. Germline lookup yields CDR1 MNHEY and CDR2 SVGAGI. The CDR3 sequence: CASSYSSSDPLNTGELFF. The CDR3 nucleotides are TGTGCCAGCAGTTACTCGAGTAGCGACCCCCTGAACACCGGGGAGCTGTTTTTT.

V usage is TRBV27 and J usage is TRBJ2-7; D is perhaps TRBD2 (5 bases). Looked up from germline, CDR1 is MNHEY and CDR2 is SMNVEV (reference sequence). Trimming removed 0 bases from V and 3 bases from J, with 9 bases in between. The CDR3 extends over 14 amino acids. As DNA, the CDR3 is TGTGCCAGCAGTTTATCTCCGGACTTCTACGAGCAGTACTTC. Its protein is CASSLSPDFYEQYF.

This chain joins TRBV6-1 and TRBJ2-6; D gene ambiguous. CDR3 size: 19 residues. Per germline, CDR1 MNHNS and CDR2 SASEGT. V was cut by 6 bases and J by 1 base, with 22 bases left in between. CDR3 protein: CASSEHSLLGLSGANVLTF. CDR3 nucleotides: TGTGCCAGCAGCGAACACTCCTTACTGGGTTTGTCTGGGGCCAACGTCCTGACTTTC.

The chain joins TRBV21-1 to TRBJ2-7. TRBV21-1 is annotated as a pseudogene. The CDR3 contains 13 residues. In DNA, the CDR3 is TGTGCCAGCAGCAAAGACGGGTCCTCCGAGCAGTACTTC. Residues: CASSKDGSSEQYF.

V is TRBV21-1 and J is TRBJ2-1; the listed D gene, TRBD2, was not tested against the DNA. TRBV21-1 is a documented pseudogene. There are 16 residues in the CDR3. CDR3 residues: CASSSSGPVSYNEQFF. DNA of the CDR3: TGTGCCAGCAGCAGTAGCGGACCCGTCTCCTACAATGAGCAGTTCTTC.

The chain carries TRBV7-9 and TRBJ2-7; TRBD2 matches 10 bases. The CDR3 covers 15 residues. Trimming at V came to 2 bases and at J to 6 bases, leaving 7 bases not matched to a gene. Looked up from germline, CDR1 is SEHNR and CDR2 is FQNEAQ (reference sequence). The DNA for the CDR3 is TGTGCCAGCAGCTTACCTCTAGCGGGAGTAGGCGAGCAGTACTTC. This codes for CASSLPLAGVGEQYF.